This T cell receptor beta chain was found in a study of Tregs in tolerant kidney transplant recipients. Study-level points and caveats: Activated donor B cell expansion appeared to reveal the most relevant donor-specific TCRbeta repertoire.

V lost 3 bases and J lost 2; bases outside the gene matches: 7. The length of the CDR3 is 16 residues. Per the germline V gene, CDR1 is MNHNS and CDR2 is SASEGT. Repertoires were generated with immunoSEQ multiplex PCR, while TCRdb's copy carries only in-frame clones and drops some. The sample contains some 100,000 clones, almost 95% of which appear only once. In regard to this clone: Its antigen is undetermined.

This TCR derives from a human donor in good health. Sequencing input: CD4+ T cells from blood. This rearrangement joins TRBV6-1 to TRBJ1-2, with 9 bases matching TRBD1. This chain's CDR3 is CASSDPGTGRNYGYTF. CDR3 bases: TGTGCCAGCAGTGACCCCGGGACAGGGAGGAACTATGGCTACACCTTC.